The 5 T cell receptor beta chains listed next were all sequenced from one sample in a study of CD8 T cells in ankylosing spondylitis. Using its own MiXCR run on the 5' RACE reads, TCRdb lists one record per CDR3 protein. The sample contains approximately 39,000 distinct CDR3 sequences, approximately 11% of which appear only once. The source material was synovial fluid, either unsorted or a sorted T cell fraction (not recorded which). Receptor source: a male donor with ankylosing spondylitis.

This clonotype was observed a handful of times. This chain links TRBV7-9 with TRBJ2-1; 10 positions match TRBD2. Trimming took 5 bases from V and 7 from J; bases not matched to a gene: 11. CDR1 is SEHNR and CDR2 is FQNEAQ in the germline V gene (reference sequence). CDR3 size: 16 residues. In DNA, the CDR3 is TGTGCCAGCAGCCACCCCCTAGCGGGAGATGGGAATGAGCAGTTCTTC. As protein: CASSHPLAGDGNEQFF.

This clonotype has just a few counts. This chain links TRBV7-2 with TRBJ2-3; 7 bases fit TRBD2. The CDR3 loop spans 17 amino acids. Germline loops: CDR1 SGHTA, CDR2 FQGNSA. The J segment lost 1 base and the V segment lost 2 bases, leaving 9 bases of the junction unmatched. CDR3 in DNA: TGTGCCAGCAGCTTACTTCGGGGGAGGGGTGGCACAGATACGCAGTATTTT. This encodes CASSLLRGRGGTDTQYF.

Only a few counts were recorded for this clonotype. V gene TRBV5-1 combines with J gene TRBJ2-7; D may correspond to TRBD1 or TRBD2 (5 bases each). This CDR3 spans 14 amino acids. V was cut by 2 bases and J by 4 bases, with 13 bases left in between. CDR1 is SGHRS and CDR2 is YFSETQ in the germline V gene. The CDR3 here is CASSFGTARYEQYF. CDR3 DNA sequence: TGCGCCAGCAGCTTCGGGACCGCTAGATACGAGCAGTACTTC.

This clonotype was observed a few times. V is TRBV12-3 or TRBV12-4 and J is TRBJ2-1, with D uncertain. Trimming pared 5 bases from V and 7 bases from J, leaving 9 bases between. The CDR3 loop spans 12 amino acids. In DNA form, the CDR3 reads TGTGCCAGCAGTCTCCAGTGGAATGAGCAGTTCTTC. It codes for CASSLQWNEQFF.

This clonotype was recorded many times. This chain uses TRBV7-2 with TRBJ2-2; no clear D. The V gene's germline CDR1 is SGHTA and CDR2 FQGNSA. Deletions cut 2 bases from V and 1 base from J, with 5 bases between. The CDR3 extends over 14 amino acids. In DNA, the CDR3 is TGTGCCAGCAGCTTATTCGGGAACACCGGGGAGCTGTTTTTT. Its protein is CASSLFGNTGELFF.